The 7 T cell receptor beta chains in this list originate from one sample, sequenced in a study of T cell responses to AZD1222 COVID-19 vaccine. Data came from immunoSEQ multiplex PCR; TCRdb stores just in-frame clones and leaves some out. The profile shows around 260,000 clones, 93% of them singletons. Source: peripheral blood, taken on day 0 of AZD1222 vaccination. These receptors all stem from an adult in good health.

The gene calls are TRBV28 and TRBJ1-2, with 7 bases identical to TRBD1. The CDR3 is 15 residues long. CDR1 is MDHEN, CDR2 SYDVKM, per germline. V was clipped by 2 bases and J by 0 bases; unmatched bases: 3. For the CDR3, the DNA is TGTGCCAGCAGTTTACTTGGGACAGCTAACTATGGCTACACCTTC. It is translated as CASSLLGTANYGYTF.

This chain uses TRBV2 with TRBJ1-1, with D hard to call. The CDR3 is 11 residues long. The germline V gene has CDR1 SNHLY and CDR2 FYNNEI. V was clipped by 6 bases and J by 4 bases, with 6 bases between them. CDR3 residues: CASRKATEAFF. The DNA of the CDR3 is TGTGCCAGCAGGAAGGCCACTGAAGCTTTCTTT.

This clone has just one count. The chain combines TRBV29-1 with TRBJ2-7; D possibly corresponds to TRBD2 (5 bases). Trimming removed 7 bases at V and 4 bases at J, with 14 bases between. This CDR3 is 12 amino acids long. In germline, CDR1 is SQVTM, CDR2 ANQGSEA. CDR3 nucleotides: TGCAGCGCTCGTAAAGAGGGTTACGAGCAGTACTTC. Its protein product is CSARKEGYEQYF.

The chain couples TRBV28 to TRBJ1-3; D is possibly TRBD1 (6 bases). Deletions cut 1 base from V and 0 bases from J, with 13 bases between. Germline values: CDR1 MDHEN, CDR2 SYDVKM. The length of the CDR3 is 17 residues. The CDR3 reads CASSLYDRPRSGNTIYF. CDR3 nucleotides: TGTGCCAGCAGTTTATACGACAGGCCTCGCTCTGGAAACACCATATATTTT.

The V and J genes are TRBV3-1 (or the pseudogene TRBV3-2) and TRBJ2-7, with 8 bases that match TRBD2. V was pared by 4 bases and J by 0 bases, with 5 bases of the junction left unmatched. CDR3 length: 15 amino acids. The V gene's germline CDR1 is LGHDT and CDR2 YNNKEL (reference sequence). In DNA, the CDR3 is TGTGCCAGCAGCCTAGGACTAGCTCCCTCCTACGAGCAGTACTTC. Protein: CASSLGLAPSYEQYF.

V usage is TRBV10-3 and J usage is TRBJ1-1; D not certain. In germline, CDR1 is ENHRY, CDR2 SYGVKD. V was cut by 4 bases and J by 4 bases, with 10 bases left in between. The length of the CDR3 is 13 residues. CDR3 residues: CAISGGSRTEAFF. Written as DNA, the CDR3 is TGTGCCATCAGTGGAGGAAGTCGCACTGAAGCTTTCTTT.

V is TRBV5-6 and J is TRBJ1-6; D is ambiguous. Germline CDR1 reads SGHDT; CDR2 reads YYEEEE. This CDR3 has 14 residues. V was cut by 4 bases and J by 8 bases, with 13 bases left in between. The CDR3, as DNA: TGTGCCAGCAGCGAACTTCTCTCCGATTCACCCCTCCACTTT. Protein: CASSELLSDSPLHF.